A single sample gave rise to the 16 T cell receptor beta chains below, sequenced in a study of patients and donors after allogeneic stem cell transplantation (dated by TCRdb to 2018 to 2021). Libraries were prepared through RT-PCR. TCRdb lists the instrument as NextSeq 550. Clones were called with MiXCR by TCRdb after fastp trimmed the public reads at Q25, and only in-frame beta chains were retained. Each entry is one CDR3 protein sequence, shown with its most common DNA and genes. This sample gives approximately 430,000 distinct CDR3 sequences in total; roughly 17% of them show up just once. Of the sample, less than 9.5% falls within the top ten clones. Sequencing used blood, either unsorted or a sorted T cell fraction (not recorded which). Source of these receptors: a human donor who was either an allogeneic HSCT recipient or a stem cell or donor lymphocyte infusion donor (not recorded which). It is not recorded whose cells these are; they may come from a transplant donor.

The rearrangement uses TRBV7-6 and TRBJ2-3; D not resolved. Per the germline V gene, CDR1 is SGHVS and CDR2 is FNYEAQ. CDR3 size: 18 residues. Trimming took 1 base from V and 0 from J, leaving 17 bases between them. CDR3 in DNA: TGTGCCAGCAGCTTAGTTTTGAGCCGAATAACTAGCACAGATACGCAGTATTTT. It specifies CASSLVLSRITSTDTQYF.

The chain is built from TRBV11-1 and TRBJ1-1; no firm D call. Germline V gene data show CDR1 as SGHAT and CDR2 as FQDESV (reference sequence). V dropped 2 bases and J dropped 8 bases, with 12 bases sitting between them. This CDR3 spans 13 amino acids. CDR3 sequence reads: CASSLRQSLEAFF. In nucleotides, the CDR3 is TGTGCCAGCAGCTTAAGGCAGAGCCTAGAAGCTTTCTTT.

This clonotype showed up just a few times. The rearrangement joins TRBV20-1 to TRBJ2-4, with D possibly TRBD1 on 6 matching bases. Between the trimmed V and J ends, which lost 5 bases and 0 bases, there was a span of 17 bases. Germline CDR1 DFQATT, CDR2 SNEGSKA (reference sequence). This CDR3 has 16 residues. Here the CDR3 reads CSAPPWQGLAKNIQYF. Here the CDR3 DNA reads TGCAGTGCTCCACCCTGGCAGGGGTTAGCCAAAAACATTCAGTACTTC.

The genes are TRBV11-2 and TRBJ2-1; TRBD1 agrees at 10 bases. CDR1 SGHAT and CDR2 FQNNGV come from the germline V gene. This CDR3 is built from 15 residues. V was pared by 5 bases and J by 6 bases, with 7 bases of the junction left unmatched. CDR3 nucleotide sequence: TGTGCCAGCAGCGCACGGGACAGGGGCGGCAATGAGCAGTTCTTC. Translated, it gives CASSARDRGGNEQFF.

This clonotype showed up just a few times. This sequence joins TRBV11-1 and TRBJ2-1; 12 bases agree with TRBD1. Germline V gene lookup returns CDR1 SGHAT and CDR2 FQDESV (reference sequence). This CDR3 contains 16 residues. The V and J ends lost 5 bases and 4 bases, in that order; junction bases with no gene match: 6. This CDR3 is CASSPGTGGLYNEQFF. The CDR3 region has the DNA TGTGCCAGCAGCCCCGGGACAGGGGGCTTGTACAATGAGCAGTTCTTC.

A few counts support this clonotype. A junction boundary mismatches the germline segment, possibly from a read error. This chain uses TRBV12-5 with TRBJ2-1; D not certain. The CDR3 is made up of 14 amino acids. Germline V CDR1 and CDR2: LGHNT, FRNRAP. CDR3 loop: CASGPIQTYDEQFF. The CDR3 DNA follows: TGTGCTAGTGGGCCCATACAAACCTACGATGAGCAGTTCTTC.

The chain is built from TRBV12-3 or TRBV12-4 and TRBJ2-7, with 7 bases identical to TRBD1. The CDR3 sequence is 15 residues long. J was trimmed by 2 bases and V by 3 bases; bases with no gene match: 7. The DNA of the CDR3 is TGTGCCAGCAGTTTGAGGCAGGGGGACCCCTACGAGCAGTACTTC. It is translated as CASSLRQGDPYEQYF.

This clonotype was detected a few times. A read error may account for a junction end that differs from germline. As DNA, the CDR3 is TGCAGTACTAGCCACGGCCCCTACGAGCAGTACTTC. It codes for CSTSHGPYEQYF. J is TRBJ2-7 and V is TRBV20-1, with D possibly TRBD2 on 6 matching bases. This CDR3 comprises 12 residues. Germline lookup yields CDR1 DFQATT and CDR2 SNEGSKA (reference sequence).

Many counts were recorded for this clonotype. The chain links TRBV5-6 to TRBJ2-3, with D uncertain. Germline V gene lookup returns CDR1 SGHDT and CDR2 YYEEEE. The CDR3 is 13 residues long. Trimming removed 4 bases from V and 4 bases from J, with 10 bases in between. The CDR3 region is CASSPRQSDTQYF. The CDR3 DNA is TGTGCCAGCAGCCCGCGGCAGTCAGATACGCAGTATTTT.

This clonotype was picked up a small number of times. The chain recombines TRBV28 with TRBJ2-7, with D perhaps assigned TRBD1 or TRBD2 (5 bases each). CDR1 and CDR2 from the germline V gene are MDHEN and SYDVKM. CDR3 size: 15 residues. Trimming shortened V by 6 bases and J by 0 bases, and 15 bases separated the two germline ends. CDR3 coding DNA: TGTGCCAGCAGGATAGGGACGGTTAGCTCCTACGAGCAGTACTTC. It specifies CASRIGTVSSYEQYF.

The chain carries TRBV5-6 and TRBJ1-5; maybe TRBD1 (6 bases). Looked up from germline, CDR1 is SGHDT and CDR2 is YYEEEE. There are 15 residues in the CDR3. The germline V and J ends were trimmed by 3 bases and 3 bases, with 13 bases remaining between them. The CDR3 sequence is CASSSYRVTNQPQHF. DNA of the CDR3: TGTGCCAGCAGCTCGTACAGGGTAACCAATCAGCCCCAGCATTTT.

Many counts were recorded for this clonotype. The chain carries TRBV5-1 and TRBJ2-3, with D unclear. Trimming left V 0 bases short and J 3 bases short, with 5 bases between. Per the germline V gene, CDR1 is SGHRS and CDR2 is YFSETQ. The CDR3 runs 13 residues. DNA for the CDR3: TGCGCCAGCAGCTTGGCCCGGACAGATACGCAGTATTTT. Its protein product is CASSLARTDTQYF.

The chain carries TRBV11-2 and TRBJ1-4, with no clear D. The CDR3 spans 15 residues. Germline V gene data show CDR1 as SGHAT and CDR2 as FQNNGV. V lost 3 bases to trimming and J lost 3 bases, with 11 bases between them. The CDR3 loop is CASSFLPRANEKLFF. CDR3 DNA sequence: TGTGCCAGCAGCTTCCTCCCTCGGGCTAATGAAAAACTGTTTTTT.

This clonotype has just a few counts. The chain uses TRBV7-9 and TRBJ1-6; TRBD1 matches 9 bases. The germline gives CDR1 SEHNR, CDR2 FQNEAQ (reference sequence). The ends lost 5 bases at V and 8 bases at J; junction bases unmatched: 10. The CDR3 has 16 amino acids. The chain's CDR3 is CASSRGDRERYSPLHF. In nucleotides, the CDR3 is TGTGCCAGCAGCCGGGGGGACAGGGAGAGGTATTCACCCCTCCACTTT.

This clonotype was observed many times. The DNA of the CDR3 is TGTGCCAGCAAAACAGGTCTTTCCTACGAGCAGTACTTC. Translating gives CASKTGLSYEQYF. J is TRBJ2-7 and V is TRBV6-6; a possible D gene is TRBD1 (5 bases). V was shortened by 7 bases and J by 1 base, with 11 bases between the two germline ends. CDR3 length: 13 amino acids. Germline CDR1 MNHNY, CDR2 SVGAGI (reference sequence).

This clonotype has a handful of counts. The chain links TRBV15 to TRBJ1-3; D might be TRBD1 (6 bases). CDR1 LNHNV and CDR2 YYDKDF come from the germline V gene (reference sequence). V was trimmed by 0 bases and J by 2 bases, leaving 11 bases between them. This CDR3 region has 16 residues. The CDR3 region is CATSRDVTGTGNTIYF. The CDR3 DNA reads as TGTGCCACCAGCAGAGATGTCACAGGGACTGGAAACACCATATATTTT.